Presented here are 24 T cell receptor beta chains from one specimen sequenced in a study of T-cell memory formation after mild COVID-19. TCRdb used MiXCR to reprocess the 5' RACE reads, holding one entry per CDR3 protein. The table lists about 400,000 distinct CDR3 sequences, approximately 18% of them singletons. Source material: PBMCs or a T cell subset sorted from them (not recorded which). The receptor source for this set is a man aged 18 to 30 who had mild COVID-19 (a few samples of this study predate the infection). Cell type and time point are not known.

There are a few counts of this clonotype. This rearrangement joins TRBV5-1 to TRBJ2-3, with 11 nucleotides matching TRBD2. V shed 4 bases and J 5 bases; nucleotides not matched to a gene: 9. This CDR3 is 16 amino acids long. Germline CDR1 SGHRS, CDR2 YFSETQ. CDR3 DNA sequence: TGCGCCAGCAGCGCCCGCAATCTAGCGGGGGGAGATACGCAGTATTTT. This sequence encodes CASSARNLAGGDTQYF.

The chain couples TRBV6-6 to TRBJ2-1; 9 positions agree with TRBD1. The CDR3 covers 18 residues. The trim removed 0 bases at V and 6 bases at J, leaving 12 bases unmatched. Germline CDR1 is MNHNY and CDR2 is SVGAGI (reference sequence). CDR3 loop: CASSYSRDATGGFNEQFF. CDR3 DNA: TGTGCCAGCAGTTACTCGAGGGACGCCACAGGGGGCTTCAATGAGCAGTTCTTC.

This clonotype appeared a few times. This rearrangement joins TRBV19 to TRBJ1-1; D remains unclear. Germline assignment: CDR1 LNHDA and CDR2 SQIVND (reference sequence). The CDR3 covers 13 residues. Trimming took off 5 bases at V and 1 base at J, with 8 bases between the two ends. The CDR3 DNA is TGTGCCAGTAGTTTCCCTCAGAACACTGAAGCTTTCTTT. Protein product: CASSFPQNTEAFF.

This clonotype was found many times. The CDR3 loop is CASSQDGGRADTQYF. The CDR3 DNA follows: TGTGCCAGCAGCCAAGATGGGGGGAGGGCAGATACGCAGTATTTT. The gene calls are TRBV4-2 and TRBJ2-3; TRBD2 matches 7 bases. CDR3 size: 15 residues. The V gene's germline CDR1 is LGHNA and CDR2 YNFKEQ. The J segment lost 4 bases and the V segment lost 0 bases, leaving 4 bases of the junction unmatched.

This chain uses TRBV9 with TRBJ2-6; the D gene is possibly TRBD2 (6 bases). V dropped 3 bases and J dropped 4 bases, with 17 bases sitting between them. CDR3 length equals 17 residues. Germline V gene sequence: CDR1 SGDLS, CDR2 YYNGEE. CDR3 sequence (DNA): TGTGCCAGCAGCGCTCCCGCGGGGATTATGGGGGCCAACGTCCTGACTTTC. Protein: CASSAPAGIMGANVLTF.

This clonotype was counted once. This chain joins TRBV7-9 and TRBJ1-6, with D uncertain. This CDR3 comprises 14 residues. V was clipped by 1 base and J by 11 bases, with 12 bases between them. Germline CDR1 and CDR2: SEHNR and FQNEAQ (reference sequence). CDR3 residues: CASSLGGVGTPLHF. In DNA form, the CDR3 reads TGTGCCAGCAGCTTAGGGGGTGTGGGGACACCCCTCCACTTT.

This clonotype was detected a few times. The V gene is TRBV5-8, the J gene TRBJ2-7; TRBD1 aligns across 7 bases. The CDR3 runs to 17 residues. J lost 2 bases, V lost 5 bases, and 16 bases had no gene match. CDR1 SGHTS and CDR2 YDEGEE come from the germline V gene. CDR3 DNA sequence: TGTGCCAGCAGGCAGGGGGACCTAAATCGTTTAGCCTACGAGCAGTACTTC. Translating gives CASRQGDLNRLAYEQYF.

The CDR3, as DNA: TGTGCCAGCAAGCGCGCTGGACAGGGTTACACTGAAGCTTTCTTT. Protein: CASKRAGQGYTEAFF. V usage is TRBV7-9 and J usage is TRBJ1-1, with 8 nucleotides matching TRBD1. The V segment lost 7 bases and the J segment 3 bases; nucleotides outside the gene matches: 10. Germline CDR1 reads SEHNR; CDR2 reads FQNEAQ (reference sequence). CDR3 length: 15 amino acids.

The gene calls are TRBV2 and TRBJ2-1; D not resolved. The CDR3 contains 15 residues. Germline CDR1 reads SNHLY; CDR2 reads FYNNEI. V lost 1 base to trimming and J lost 7 bases, with 14 bases between them. The CDR3 sequence: CASSEEELRVNEQFF. The CDR3 DNA reads TGTGCCAGCAGTGAAGAGGAACTAAGAGTAAATGAGCAGTTCTTC.

CDR3 coding DNA: TGTGCCAGCAGTTTACAATCAGAAAACTATGGCTACACCTTC. This sequence encodes CASSLQSENYGYTF. The chain uses TRBV12-3 or TRBV12-4 and TRBJ1-2; unclear D gene. The germline V and J ends were trimmed by 2 bases and 2 bases, with 9 bases remaining between them. The length of the CDR3 is 14 residues.

This clonotype was detected only a few times. The rearrangement joins TRBV5-1 to TRBJ1-2; perhaps TRBD1 as D (6 bases). The CDR3 spans 12 residues. Germline CDR1 is SGHRS and CDR2 is YFSETQ. V lost 5 bases, J lost 2 bases, and 7 bases lay in between. In DNA, the CDR3 is TGCGCCAGCAGGGGGGGCAACTATGGCTACACCTTC. Protein: CASRGGNYGYTF.

V and J are TRBV4-2 and TRBJ1-2, with D unclear. V was shortened by 4 bases and J by 9 bases, with 15 bases between the two germline ends. Germline CDR1 is LGHNA and CDR2 is YNFKEQ. The CDR3 runs to 13 residues. In DNA form, the CDR3 reads TGTGCCAGCAGCCCTGGGGATTCGCGGAGCTACACCTTC. Protein product: CASSPGDSRSYTF.

For the CDR3, the DNA is TGCGCCAGCAGCCAAGCCTCTAGCGGGGGGGGCACAGATACGCAGTATTTT. Its translation: CASSQASSGGGTDTQYF. The chain is built from TRBV4-1 and TRBJ2-3; 12 nucleotides match TRBD2. Germline values: CDR1 MGHRA, CDR2 YSYEKL. This CDR3 contains 17 residues. The V segment lost 1 base and the J segment 1 base; nucleotides outside the gene matches: 3.

CDR3 sequence: CASGLPPGQQETQYF. CDR3 bases: TGTGCTAGTGGTTTGCCCCCCGGACAGCAAGAGACCCAGTACTTC. The rearrangement links TRBV12-5 to TRBJ2-5; D is perhaps TRBD1 (6 bases). V lost 2 bases and J lost 2, with 12 bases in between. The germline gives CDR1 LGHNT, CDR2 FRNRAP. The CDR3 totals 15 residues.

This clonotype was counted only a few times. The genes are TRBV11-2 and TRBJ2-7; D is ambiguous. Germline V lookup: CDR1 SGHAT, CDR2 FQNNGV. This CDR3 contains 13 residues. Trimming took 5 bases from V and 6 from J, leaving 14 bases between them. Written as DNA, the CDR3 is TGTGCCAGCAGCATTAGCCGGGCAGGCGAGCAGTACGTC. This encodes CASSISRAGEQYV.

As for this clonotype: No DNA is shown, since the ends of the CDR3 on it are uncertain; the CDR3 is the one TCRdb lists. This chain uses TRBV20-1 with TRBJ1-2; no check of the table's D call, TRBD1, against the DNA was made. Germline V lookup: CDR1 DFQATT, CDR2 SNEGSKA (reference sequence). Inclusive of both ends, the CDR3 amounts to 11 amino acids. The CDR3 sequence is CSAGENYGCTF.

This chain links TRBV7-9 with TRBJ2-3; 11 bases map to TRBD1. V lost 5 bases to trimming and J lost 3 bases; unmatched junction nucleotides: 13. Germline CDR1 reads SEHNR; CDR2 reads FQNEAQ (reference sequence). The CDR3 consists of 18 residues. DNA of the CDR3: TGTGCCAGCAGCCCAGAAATCAGAAGGGACAGGGGGACAGATACGCAGTATTTT. It is translated as CASSPEIRRDRGTDTQYF.

This clonotype was recorded a few times. This chain joins TRBV5-6 and TRBJ1-1; 8 bases are shared with TRBD1. The germline CDR1 and CDR2 sequences are SGHDT and YYEEEE. The length of the CDR3 is 16 residues. The V gene end was trimmed by 5 bases and the J gene end by 1 base; junction bases not matched to a gene: 10. The CDR3 nucleotides read TGTGCCAGCAGTGTAAACCGGGGACAGGCGAACACTGAAGCTTTCTTT. It encodes CASSVNRGQANTEAFF.

The chain employs TRBV4-1 and TRBJ2-1, with 7 bases lining up with TRBD1. V trimming: 5 bases; J trimming: 9 bases; junction bases outside the gene matches: 4. Looked up from germline, CDR1 is MGHRA and CDR2 is YSYEKL. The CDR3 is 12 amino acids. CDR3 amino acids: CASSATGVEQFF. The CDR3 bases are TGCGCCAGCAGCGCAACAGGGGTTGAGCAGTTCTTC.

The V gene is TRBV20-1, the J gene TRBJ1-5; D unresolved. The CDR3 spans 14 residues. Trimming stripped 1 base from V and 0 bases from J, with 7 bases between. The V gene's germline CDR1 is DFQATT and CDR2 SNEGSKA (reference sequence). The CDR3 sequence is CSARGAGSNQPQHF. The CDR3 DNA sequence: TGCAGTGCTAGAGGTGCAGGTAGCAATCAGCCCCAGCATTTT.

The chain uses TRBV16 and TRBJ1-2, with 7 bases matching TRBD1. J gave up 6 bases and V 4 bases, and 8 bases lay outside the gene matches. Germline CDR1 and CDR2: KGHSY and FQNENV. The CDR3 is made up of 14 amino acids. As DNA, the CDR3 is TGTGCCAGCAGCCGCGCGGGACAGTCGAATGGCTACACCTTC. Protein: CASSRAGQSNGYTF.

This clonotype has ten or more counts. The rearrangement joins TRBV6-2 or TRBV6-3 to TRBJ2-7, with TRBD1 identical over 9 bases. V trimming: 6 bases; J trimming: 2 bases; junction bases outside the gene matches: 8. The V gene's germline CDR1 is MNHEY and CDR2 SVGEGT. The CDR3 extends over 15 amino acids. This chain's CDR3 is CASSLGQGPTYEQYV. The DNA of the CDR3 is TGTGCCAGCAGCCTCGGACAGGGGCCAACCTACGAGCAGTACGTC.

CDR3 sequence: CASRGGITEAFF. As DNA, the CDR3 is TGCGCCAGCAGGGGGGGGATCACTGAAGCTTTCTTT. The gene calls are TRBV10-2 and TRBJ1-1; D is possibly TRBD1 (5 bases). CDR3 length equals 12 residues. CDR1 is WSHSY, CDR2 SAAADI, per germline. The V end was cut by 6 bases, the J end by 4 bases, with 9 bases between.

This clonotype was seen only a few times. In DNA, the CDR3 is TGTGCCAGCTCACCATTCAGCTACCCACCTCAGCCCCAGCATTTT. Translated, it gives CASSPFSYPPQPQHF. V is TRBV18 and J is TRBJ1-5; D gene unclear. Germline V lookup: CDR1 KGHSH, CDR2 LQKENI. V lost 2 bases and J 6 bases, leaving 14 bases between the germline ends. CDR3 length: 15 residues.